This T cell receptor beta chain was captured by sequencing in a study of CD8+CD57+ T cells in acquired aplastic anemia. Study-level findings and limits: A set of around 30 CD8+ CDR3 sequences was shared between patients and controls, and these sequences appeared highly expressed in patients.

Genomic DNA provided the template from which TCR beta VDJ and CDR3 profiles were obtained. MiXCR was run by TCRdb on the reads, yielding one entry per CDR3 protein. The sample yields around 500,000 distinct CDR3 sequences, about a third seen once. Comment on this clonotype: Its antigen remains unknown. An end of the junction does not agree with germline; a read error may underlie this.

Looked up from germline, CDR1 is SSHAT and CDR2 is FNYEAQ (reference sequence). The CDR3 covers 13 residues. Previously, flow cytometry had revealed CD8+CD57+ cell expansion in the patients chosen for sequencing. Every patient presented with severe acquired aplastic anemia. The rearrangement joins TRBV7-7 to TRBJ2-7, with D possibly being TRBD1 (5 bases). The source material was sorted CD4+, CD8+, or CD8+CD57+ T cells (not recorded which) from PBMCs. The TCR was taken from a human donor with aplastic anemia. CDR3 DNA: TGTGCTAGCAGCACCAATCAAGGGGACGAGCAGTACTTC. Residues: CASSTNQGDEQYF.